The TCR beta chain under discussion was sequenced for a study of cytomegalovirus exposure and HLA in healthy donors. Study findings and constraints: Researchers reported that three CMV-associated chains were confirmed in vitro as CMV antigen-specific.

The PCR used 60 Vbeta and 13 Jbeta primers. Using immunoSEQ multiplex PCR, the repertoire was profiled, and TCRdb retains in-frame clones only, with some absent. The table includes roughly 230,000 clones, 80% to 95% detected once. Comment on this clone: What it binds is unknown.

The V end lost 5 bases, the J end lost 3 bases, and 15 bases lay between the germline ends. Germline V lookup: CDR1 SGHRS, CDR2 YFSETQ. The CDR3 sequence is 14 residues long. V gene TRBV5-1 combines with J gene TRBJ2-7; TRBD1 might be the D (5 bases). Sequenced sample: PBMCs. This receptor was identified in a girl aged 2-9 years in good health and CMV-seronegative. CDR3 amino acids: CASSSRAGLYEQYF. The CDR3 DNA reads as TGCGCCAGCAGTTCTCGGGCAGGGCTCTACGAGCAGTACTTC.